This T cell receptor (beta chain) was documented in a study of control samples from healthy donors and cancer patients. TCRdb's table, derived via immunoSEQ multiplex PCR, lists solely in-frame clones and lacks some. The sample records roughly 150,000 clones, 88% being singletons. This clone has a single count. This CDR3 contains 13 residues. Trimming cost V 7 bases and J 4 bases, with 13 bases left between them. Germline V gene sequence: CDR1 MDHEN, CDR2 SYDVKM. This sequence joins TRBV28 and TRBJ1-2; D is ambiguous. Sequencing was done on a sample of blood. The TCR was taken from a man in his late teens or twenties in good health. The CDR3 nucleotides are TGTGCCAGCACCGCGCGGATGGGCTATGGCTACACCTTC. It is translated as CASTARMGYGYTF.